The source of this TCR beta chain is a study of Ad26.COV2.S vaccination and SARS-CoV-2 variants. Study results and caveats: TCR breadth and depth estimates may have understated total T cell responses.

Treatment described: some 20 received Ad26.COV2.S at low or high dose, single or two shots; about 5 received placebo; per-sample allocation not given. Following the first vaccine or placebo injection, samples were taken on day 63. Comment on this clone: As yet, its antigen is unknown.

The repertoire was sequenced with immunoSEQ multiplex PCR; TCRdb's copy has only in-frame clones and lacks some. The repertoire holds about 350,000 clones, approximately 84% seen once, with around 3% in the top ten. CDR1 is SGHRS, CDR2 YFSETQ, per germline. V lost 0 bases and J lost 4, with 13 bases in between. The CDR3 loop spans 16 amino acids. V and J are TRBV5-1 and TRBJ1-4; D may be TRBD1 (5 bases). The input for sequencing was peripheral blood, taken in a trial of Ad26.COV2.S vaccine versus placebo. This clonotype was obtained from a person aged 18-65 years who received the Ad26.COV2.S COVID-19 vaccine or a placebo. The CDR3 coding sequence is TGCGCCAGCAGCTTGGGGCGCGGGGGAGATAATGAAAAACTGTTTTTT. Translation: CASSLGRGGDNEKLFF.